The clone carrying this T cell receptor beta chain was counted once. Its antigen is unidentified. Researchers ran the PCR with 60 Vbeta and 13 Jbeta primers. Measured with immunoSEQ multiplex PCR; TCRdb has only the in-frame clones, and not every one. The table has under 110,000 clones, more than 75% seen once. The data belong to a study of cytomegalovirus exposure and HLA in healthy donors. Study conclusions and caveats: A later analysis linked a missense variant in DCLRE1C to the trimming of TCR beta V and J genes.

This CDR3 is 14 amino acids long. The germline V gene encodes CDR1 SGHTA and CDR2 FQGNSA. V dropped 5 bases and J dropped 5 bases, with 12 bases sitting between them. The source of this sequence is a woman aged 50 to 65 in good health and CMV-seropositive. The chain combines TRBV7-2 with TRBJ2-2; no firm D call. Sequenced material: PBMCs. The CDR3 DNA reads as TGTGCCAGCAGCCTTCGGTTCCGGACCGGGGAGCTGTTTTTT. This codes for CASSLRFRTGELFF.